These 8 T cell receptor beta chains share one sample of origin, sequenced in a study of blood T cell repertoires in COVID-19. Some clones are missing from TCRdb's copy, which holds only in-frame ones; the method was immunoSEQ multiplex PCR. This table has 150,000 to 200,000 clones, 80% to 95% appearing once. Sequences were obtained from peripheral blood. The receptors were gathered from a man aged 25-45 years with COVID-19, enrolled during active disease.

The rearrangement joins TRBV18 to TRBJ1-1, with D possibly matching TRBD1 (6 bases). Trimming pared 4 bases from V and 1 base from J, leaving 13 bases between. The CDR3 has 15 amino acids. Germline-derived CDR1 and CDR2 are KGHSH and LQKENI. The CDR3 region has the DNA TGTGCCAGCTCACTAGGACAGAAAAAGAACACTGAAGCTTTCTTT. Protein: CASSLGQKKNTEAFF.

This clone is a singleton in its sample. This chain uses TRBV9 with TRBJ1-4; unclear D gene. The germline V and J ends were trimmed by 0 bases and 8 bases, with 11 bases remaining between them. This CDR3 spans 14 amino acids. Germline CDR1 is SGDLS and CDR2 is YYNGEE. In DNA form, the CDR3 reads TGTGCCAGCAGCGTAGGAAGGTCAGGAGAAAAACTGTTTTTT. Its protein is CASSVGRSGEKLFF.

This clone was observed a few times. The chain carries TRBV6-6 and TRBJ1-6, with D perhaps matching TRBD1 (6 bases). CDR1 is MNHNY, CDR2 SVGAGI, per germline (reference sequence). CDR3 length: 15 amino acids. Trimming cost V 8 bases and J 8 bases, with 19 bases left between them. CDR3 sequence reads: CASGRTALADSPLHF. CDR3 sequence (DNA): TGTGCCAGCGGCCGGACAGCTCTCGCAGATTCACCCCTCCACTTT.

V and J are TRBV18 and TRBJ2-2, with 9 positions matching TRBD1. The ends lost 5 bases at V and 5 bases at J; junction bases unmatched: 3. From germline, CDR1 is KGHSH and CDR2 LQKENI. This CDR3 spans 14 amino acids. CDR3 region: CASSRQGETGELFF. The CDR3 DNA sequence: TGTGCCAGCTCAAGACAGGGGGAGACCGGGGAGCTGTTTTTT.

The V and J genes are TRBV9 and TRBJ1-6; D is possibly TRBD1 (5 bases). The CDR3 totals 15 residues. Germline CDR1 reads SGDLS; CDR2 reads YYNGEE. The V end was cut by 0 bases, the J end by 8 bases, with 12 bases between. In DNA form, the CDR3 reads TGTGCCAGCAGCGTAGGGGTAGGAGGGGATTCACCCCTCCACTTT. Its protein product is CASSVGVGGDSPLHF. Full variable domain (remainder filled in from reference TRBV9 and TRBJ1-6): DSGVTQTPKHLITATGQRVTLRCSPRSGDLSVYWYQQSLDQGLQFLIQYYNGEERAKGNILERFSAQQFPDLHSELNLSSLELGDSALYFCASSVGVGGDSPLHFGNGTRLTVT.

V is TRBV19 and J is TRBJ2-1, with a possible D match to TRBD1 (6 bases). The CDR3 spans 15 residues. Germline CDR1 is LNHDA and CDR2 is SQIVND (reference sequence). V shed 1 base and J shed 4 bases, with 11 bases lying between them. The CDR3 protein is CASSIAQGIYNEQFF. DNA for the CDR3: TGTGCCAGTAGTATAGCACAGGGAATTTACAATGAGCAGTTCTTC.

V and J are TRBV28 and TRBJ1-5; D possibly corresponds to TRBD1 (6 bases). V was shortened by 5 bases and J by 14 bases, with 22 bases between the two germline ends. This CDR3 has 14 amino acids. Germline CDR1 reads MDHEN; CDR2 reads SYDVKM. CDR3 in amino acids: CASSLRTAGAGKHF. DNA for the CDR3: TGTGCCAGCAGTCTCAGGACAGCCGGGGCGGGTAAGCATTTT.

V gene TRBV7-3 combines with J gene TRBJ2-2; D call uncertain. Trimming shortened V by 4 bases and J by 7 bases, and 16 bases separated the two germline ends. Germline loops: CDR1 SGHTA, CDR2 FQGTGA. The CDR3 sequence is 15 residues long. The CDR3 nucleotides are TGTGCCAGCAGCTATCAATCGACAATTGGCGGGGAGCTGTTTTTT. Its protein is CASSYQSTIGGELFF.